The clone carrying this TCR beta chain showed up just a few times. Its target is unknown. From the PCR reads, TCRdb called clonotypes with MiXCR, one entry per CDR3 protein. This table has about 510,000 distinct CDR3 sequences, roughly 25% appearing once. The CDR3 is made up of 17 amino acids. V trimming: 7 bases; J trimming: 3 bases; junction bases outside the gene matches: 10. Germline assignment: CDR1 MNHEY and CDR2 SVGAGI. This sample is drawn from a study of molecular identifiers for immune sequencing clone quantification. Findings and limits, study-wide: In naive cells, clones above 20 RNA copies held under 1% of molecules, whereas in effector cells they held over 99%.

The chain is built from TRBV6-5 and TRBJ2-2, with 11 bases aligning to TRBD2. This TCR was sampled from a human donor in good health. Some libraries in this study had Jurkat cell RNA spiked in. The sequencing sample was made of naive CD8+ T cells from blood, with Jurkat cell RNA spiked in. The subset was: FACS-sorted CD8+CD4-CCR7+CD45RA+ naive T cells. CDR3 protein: CASNVLAGVPDTGELFF. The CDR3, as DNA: TGTGCCAGCAATGTACTAGCGGGGGTTCCTGACACCGGGGAGCTGTTTTTT.